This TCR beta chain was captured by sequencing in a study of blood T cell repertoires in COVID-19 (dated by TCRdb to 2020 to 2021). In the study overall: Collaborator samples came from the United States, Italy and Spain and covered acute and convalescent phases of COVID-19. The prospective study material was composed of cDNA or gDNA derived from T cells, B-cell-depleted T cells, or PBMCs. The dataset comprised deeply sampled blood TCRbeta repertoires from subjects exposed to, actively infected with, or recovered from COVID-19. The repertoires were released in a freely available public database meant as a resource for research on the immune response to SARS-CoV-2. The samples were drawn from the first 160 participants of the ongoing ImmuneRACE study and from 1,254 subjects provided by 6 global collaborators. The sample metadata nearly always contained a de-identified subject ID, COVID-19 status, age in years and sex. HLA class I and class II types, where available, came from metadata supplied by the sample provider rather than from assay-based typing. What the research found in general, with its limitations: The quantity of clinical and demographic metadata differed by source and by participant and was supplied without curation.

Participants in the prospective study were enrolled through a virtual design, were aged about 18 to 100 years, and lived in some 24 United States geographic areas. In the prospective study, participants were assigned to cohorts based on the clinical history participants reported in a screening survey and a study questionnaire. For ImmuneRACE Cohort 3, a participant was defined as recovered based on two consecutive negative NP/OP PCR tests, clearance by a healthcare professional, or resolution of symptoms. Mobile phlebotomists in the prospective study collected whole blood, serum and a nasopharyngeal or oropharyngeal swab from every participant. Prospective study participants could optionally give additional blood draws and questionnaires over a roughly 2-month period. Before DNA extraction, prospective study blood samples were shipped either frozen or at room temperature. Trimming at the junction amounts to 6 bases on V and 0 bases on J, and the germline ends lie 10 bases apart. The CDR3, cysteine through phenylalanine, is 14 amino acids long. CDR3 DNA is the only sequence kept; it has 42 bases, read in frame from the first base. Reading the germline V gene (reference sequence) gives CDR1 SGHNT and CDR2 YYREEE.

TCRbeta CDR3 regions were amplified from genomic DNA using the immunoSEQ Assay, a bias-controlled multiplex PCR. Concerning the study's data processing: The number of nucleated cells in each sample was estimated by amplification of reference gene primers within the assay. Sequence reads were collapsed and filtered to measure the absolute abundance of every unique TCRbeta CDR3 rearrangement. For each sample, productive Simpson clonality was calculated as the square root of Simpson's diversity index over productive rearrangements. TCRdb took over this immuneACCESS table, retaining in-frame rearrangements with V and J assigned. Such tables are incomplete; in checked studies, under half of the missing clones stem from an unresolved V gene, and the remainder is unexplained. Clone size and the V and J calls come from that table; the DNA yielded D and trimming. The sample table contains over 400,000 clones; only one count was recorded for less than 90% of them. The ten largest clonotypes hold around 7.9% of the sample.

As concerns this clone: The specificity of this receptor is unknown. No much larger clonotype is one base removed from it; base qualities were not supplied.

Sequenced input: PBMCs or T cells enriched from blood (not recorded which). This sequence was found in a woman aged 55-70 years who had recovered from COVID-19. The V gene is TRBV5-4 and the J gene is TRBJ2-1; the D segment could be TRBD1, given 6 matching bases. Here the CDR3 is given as CASTRGSSYNEQFF. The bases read TGTGCCAGCACGAGGGGGAGCTCCTACAATGAGCAGTTCTTC.